Presented here are 32 T cell receptor beta chains from one specimen sequenced in a study of T cell responses to AZD1222 COVID-19 vaccine (dated by TCRdb to the early 2020s). The library came from the immunoSEQ multiplex PCR assay. The table comes from immuneACCESS by way of TCRdb, which keeps in-frame sequences with V and J called. Part of the clones is missing from these tables; in studies checked, under half for an unresolved V gene and the rest for unknown reasons. A total of about 110,000 clones appear in this sample, 70% to 90% of them only once. The ten largest make up roughly 7% of the sample. The time point label here, explained by the study, means: baseline before first vaccination. Sequenced here: peripheral blood, sampled on day 0 of AZD1222 vaccination. These receptors came from an adult in good health.

V and J are TRBV4-3 and TRBJ1-6; 8 bases are a match to TRBD1. Trimming took 5 bases from V and 9 from J; bases not matched to a gene: 9. CDR3 length: 15 amino acids. Looked up from germline, CDR1 is LGHNA and CDR2 is YSLEER. The CDR3 DNA is TGCGCCAGCAGCGAATACGGACAGGGTGGTTCACCCCTCCACTTT. Translation gives CASSEYGQGGSPLHF.

The chain has TRBV30 and TRBJ1-1, with 10 nucleotides matching TRBD1. Germline CDR1 GTSNPN, CDR2 SVGIG (reference sequence). Trimming removed 3 bases from V and 4 bases from J; junction bases left unmatched: 5. The CDR3 has 14 amino acids. In DNA form, the CDR3 reads TGTGCCTGGAGGGTTAGACAGGGGGCCACTGAAGCTTTCTTT. As protein: CAWRVRQGATEAFF.

V is TRBV6-6 and J is TRBJ2-1; 8 bases are shared with TRBD2. This CDR3 is 16 amino acids long. Germline-derived CDR1 and CDR2 are MNHNY and SVGAGI (reference sequence). V gave up 1 base and J gave up 4 bases; unmatched junction bases: 6. As DNA, the CDR3 is TGTGCCAGCAGTTACTTTACTAGCGGATTTTACAATGAGCAGTTCTTC. This codes for CASSYFTSGFYNEQFF.

The V and J genes are TRBV28 and TRBJ1-6, with TRBD1 matching 7 bases. This CDR3 is built from 12 residues. Unmatched junction bases numbered 2, after V lost 7 bases and J lost 8 bases. The germline V gene has CDR1 MDHEN and CDR2 SYDVKM. The chain's CDR3 is CASTTGDSPLHF. The CDR3 DNA follows: TGTGCCAGCACTACAGGGGATTCACCCCTCCACTTT.

This clone showed up many times. CDR3 loop: CAWSRKGLAGLEQYF. CDR3 DNA: TGTGCCTGGAGTAGGAAGGGTCTAGCGGGACTCGAGCAGTACTTC. V gene TRBV30 combines with J gene TRBJ2-7, with TRBD2 matching over 9 bases. The V and J ends lost 2 bases and 6 bases, in that order; junction bases with no gene match: 11. The germline V gene has CDR1 GTSNPN and CDR2 SVGIG (reference sequence). CDR3 size: 15 residues.

The genes are TRBV6-5 and TRBJ2-7; D might be TRBD1 (6 bases). The CDR3 has 14 amino acids. Trimming pared 0 bases from V and 1 base from J, leaving 7 bases between. Germline CDR1 and CDR2: MNHEY and SVGAGI. Written as DNA, the CDR3 is TGTGCCAGCAGTTACTCGGACAGATCCTACGAGCAGTACTTC. Its protein product is CASSYSDRSYEQYF.

Here the CDR3 reads CSVIAGGVTGELFF. The DNA for the CDR3 is TGCAGCGTTATAGCGGGAGGAGTCACCGGGGAGCTGTTTTTT. V usage is TRBV29-1 and J usage is TRBJ2-2, with TRBD2 matching 10 bases. Germline trimming cut 5 bases from V and 4 bases from J; bases unmatched to any gene: 4. Germline CDR1 and CDR2: SQVTM and ANQGSEA. CDR3 length: 14 amino acids.

The chain combines TRBV10-2 with TRBJ2-3; unclear D gene. Germline V gives CDR1 WSHSY, CDR2 SAAADI. The V and J ends lost 4 bases and 1 base respectively, with 6 bases between them. The CDR3 sequence is 13 residues long. This CDR3 is CASSVGGTDTQYF. The CDR3 nucleotides are TGCGCCAGCAGTGTGGGCGGCACAGATACGCAGTATTTT.

DNA of the CDR3: TGTGCCAGCAGGGGGGGAGTCCCAGATACGCAGTATTTT. Translating gives CASRGGVPDTQYF. The rearrangement uses TRBV6-5 and TRBJ2-3; TRBD2 might be the D (6 bases). This CDR3 has 13 amino acids. Germline loops: CDR1 MNHEY, CDR2 SVGAGI. Trimming left V 6 bases short and J 4 bases short, with 11 bases between.

The genes are TRBV5-1 and TRBJ1-3, with D possibly matching TRBD1 (6 bases). From germline, CDR1 is SGHRS and CDR2 YFSETQ. V dropped 0 bases and J dropped 4 bases, with 14 bases sitting between them. The CDR3 is 16 amino acids. CDR3 DNA: TGCGCCAGCAGCTTGGCCCTGGGGGGCTCCGGAAACACCATATATTTT. It is translated as CASSLALGGSGNTIYF.

This chain uses TRBV28 with TRBJ1-5; D perhaps matches TRBD1 (5 bases). CDR1 is MDHEN, CDR2 SYDVKM, per germline. The CDR3 totals 12 residues. Trimming shortened V by 8 bases and J by 6 bases, and 11 bases separated the two germline ends. CDR3 coding DNA: TGTGCCAGCGGGGGGGGTGGTCAGCCCCAGCATTTT. Residues: CASGGGGQPQHF.

This chain uses TRBV28 with TRBJ2-3; D ambiguous. CDR3 length equals 13 residues. Germline CDR1 reads MDHEN; CDR2 reads SYDVKM. Trimming left V 4 bases short and J 5 bases short, with 10 bases between. The CDR3 DNA reads as TGTGCCAGCAGTTCCAATATGGGAGATACGCAGTATTTT. Translated: CASSSNMGDTQYF. Combining the CDR3 with reference TRBV28 and TRBJ2-3 gives the whole variable domain DVKVTQSSRYLVKRTGEKVFLECVQDMDHENMFWYRQDPGLGLRLIYFSYDVKMKEKGDIPEGYSVSREKKERFSLILESASTNQTSMYLCASSSNMGDTQYFGPGTRLTVL.

This clone was detected once. The V and J genes are TRBV7-2 and TRBJ2-1; D ambiguous. This CDR3 comprises 14 residues. V lost 5 bases, J lost 9 bases, and 17 bases lay in between. Germline V gives CDR1 SGHTA, CDR2 FQGNSA. CDR3 protein: CASSKLAGSIEQFF. The CDR3 DNA reads TGTGCCAGCAGCAAACTCGCCGGTAGCATTGAGCAGTTCTTC.

The rearrangement uses TRBV18 and TRBJ1-1, with 11 nucleotides matching TRBD1. Trimming took 2 bases from V and 3 from J; bases not matched to a gene: 8. Germline assignment: CDR1 KGHSH and CDR2 LQKENI. This CDR3 region has 17 residues. The CDR3 loop reads CASSPSGTGGGDTEAFF. The CDR3 DNA reads as TGTGCCAGCTCACCATCGGGGACAGGGGGTGGGGACACTGAAGCTTTCTTT.

This chain connects TRBV14 to TRBJ2-7; tentatively, D is TRBD2 (6 bases). Trimming shortened V by 2 bases and J by 6 bases, and 17 bases separated the two germline ends. The CDR3 sequence is 15 residues long. Looked up from germline, CDR1 is SGHDN and CDR2 is FVKESK. The CDR3 region is CASSQSVGRLGEQYF. CDR3 nucleotide sequence: TGTGCCAGCAGCCAATCTGTCGGGAGACTCGGCGAGCAGTACTTC. Full variable domain (remainder filled in from reference TRBV14 and TRBJ2-7): EAGVTQFPSHSVIEKGQTVTLRCDPISGHDNLYWYRRVMGKEIKFLLHFVKESKQDESGMPNNRFLAERTGGTYSTLKVQPAELEDSGVYFCASSQSVGRLGEQYFGPGTRLTVT.

This chain links TRBV9 with TRBJ2-1; 8 bases are shared with TRBD2. The CDR3 contains 14 residues. The junction had 8 bases not matched to a gene; V was cut back by 0 bases and J by 12 bases. CDR1 and CDR2 from the germline V gene are SGDLS and YYNGEE. The CDR3 sequence is CASSVDGTSSSQFF. For the CDR3, the DNA is TGTGCCAGCAGCGTAGATGGGACTAGTTCATCGCAGTTCTTC.

The chain has TRBV18 and TRBJ1-5; TRBD1 might be the D (6 bases). The CDR3 totals 14 residues. Germline V gene lookup returns CDR1 KGHSH and CDR2 LQKENI. With 3 bases removed from V and 5 bases from J, the gap between germline ends came to 11 bases. CDR3 DNA: TGTGCCAGCTCACCCGGGACACTTGATCAGCCCCAGCATTTT. Its protein product is CASSPGTLDQPQHF.

This chain links TRBV28 with TRBJ2-3, with D possibly TRBD2 on 6 matching bases. Germline V gives CDR1 MDHEN, CDR2 SYDVKM. The CDR3 length is 15 residues. V lost 7 bases and J lost 2, with 16 bases in between. The CDR3 reads CASTQGGADTDTQYF. CDR3 DNA: TGTGCCAGCACCCAAGGCGGGGCGGACACAGATACGCAGTATTTT.

The gene calls are TRBV11-2 and TRBJ1-6; the D gene is possibly TRBD1 (5 bases). V lost 1 base and J 10 bases, leaving 14 bases between the germline ends. This CDR3 is built from 15 residues. Germline V gene data show CDR1 as SGHAT and CDR2 as FQNNGV. The CDR3 nucleotides read TGTGCCAGCAGCTTAGGGGCAGGGACGCAATCACCCCTCCACTTT. Its translation: CASSLGAGTQSPLHF.

The chain combines TRBV7-2 with TRBJ2-3; TRBD2 is a possible D gene (6 bases). The V gene lost 0 bases and the J gene lost 6 bases, with 16 bases spanning the gap. Germline V lookup: CDR1 SGHTA, CDR2 FQGNSA. The CDR3 contains 16 residues. CDR3 residues: CASSLAPGLLGDTQYF. The CDR3 bases are TGTGCCAGCAGCTTAGCTCCGGGACTCCTAGGGGATACGCAGTATTTT.

The chain employs TRBV11-1 and TRBJ2-2; D is uncertain. The V gene lost 3 bases and the J gene lost 3 bases, with 8 bases spanning the gap. Germline V gene data show CDR1 as SGHAT and CDR2 as FQDESV (reference sequence). The CDR3 extends over 14 amino acids. CDR3 residues: CASSLDRYTGELFF. CDR3 DNA sequence: TGTGCCAGCAGCTTGGACCGATACACCGGGGAGCTGTTTTTT.

This clone was recorded a few times. The chain has TRBV28 and TRBJ1-2, with TRBD1 as a possible D gene (6 bases). This CDR3 is built from 15 residues. V dropped 2 bases and J dropped 8 bases, with 18 bases sitting between them. Germline values: CDR1 MDHEN, CDR2 SYDVKM. The CDR3 protein is CASSLTVTGSRGYTF. The CDR3 DNA reads as TGTGCCAGCAGTTTAACGGTCACAGGGTCTCGCGGCTACACCTTC.

The V and J genes are TRBV27 and TRBJ1-2; D is unclear. CDR1 and CDR2 from the germline V gene are MNHEY and SMNVEV (reference sequence). Between the trimmed V and J ends, which lost 5 bases and 5 bases, there was a span of 12 bases. This CDR3 spans 13 amino acids. The chain's CDR3 is CASSPSVGYGYTF. The CDR3, as DNA: TGTGCCAGCAGTCCATCAGTCGGGTATGGCTACACCTTC.

This clone has a handful of counts. The chain carries TRBV7-3 and TRBJ1-4, with 8 bases lining up with TRBD1. Germline V gives CDR1 SGHTA, CDR2 FQGTGA. The CDR3 loop spans 14 amino acids. The V and J ends lost 5 bases and 8 bases, in that order; junction bases with no gene match: 7. In DNA, the CDR3 is TGTGCCAGCAGCATGACAGGGGCGAACGAAAAACTGTTTTTT. This encodes CASSMTGANEKLFF.

J is TRBJ1-6 and V is TRBV6-5, with 7 bases fitting TRBD1. The germline V gene has CDR1 MNHEY and CDR2 SVGAGI. J was trimmed by 7 bases and V by 6 bases; bases with no gene match: 3. The CDR3 extends over 13 amino acids. The CDR3 bases are TGTGCCAGCAGGACAGGGTTGAATTCACCCCTCCACTTT. It yields the protein CASRTGLNSPLHF.

The rearrangement links TRBV12-3 or TRBV12-4 to TRBJ1-2; D is ambiguous. The CDR3 runs 13 residues. The V and J ends lost 7 bases and 3 bases respectively, with 12 bases between them. This CDR3 reads CASTRREDYGYTF. The CDR3 bases are TGTGCCAGCACCAGAAGGGAGGACTATGGCTACACCTTC.

This sequence joins TRBV9 and TRBJ2-7, with a possible D match to TRBD2 (6 bases). V lost 4 bases to trimming and J lost 6 bases, with 14 bases between them. CDR3 length: 13 residues. Germline CDR1 reads SGDLS; CDR2 reads YYNGEE. The CDR3 here is CASSPYNGGEQYF. CDR3 DNA sequence: TGTGCCAGCAGCCCCTATAACGGGGGCGAGCAGTACTTC.

The genes are TRBV9 and TRBJ2-2; no firm D call. V lost 4 bases and J lost 0, with 10 bases in between. Looked up from germline, CDR1 is SGDLS and CDR2 is YYNGEE. The CDR3 runs 15 residues. As DNA, the CDR3 is TGTGCCAGCAGCTCTCTTGGGGCGAACACCGGGGAGCTGTTTTTT. Protein product: CASSSLGANTGELFF. The full variable domain, completed using reference TRBV9 and TRBJ2-2, is DSGVTQTPKHLITATGQRVTLRCSPRSGDLSVYWYQQSLDQGLQFLIQYYNGEERAKGNILERFSAQQFPDLHSELNLSSLELGDSALYFCASSSLGANTGELFFGEGSRLTVL.

The chain recombines TRBV10-3 with TRBJ2-1, with D possibly being TRBD1 (5 bases). Germline CDR1 reads ENHRY; CDR2 reads SYGVKD. The CDR3 sequence is 11 residues long. Trimming left V 9 bases short and J 10 bases short, with 13 bases between. CDR3 DNA: TGTGCCATTCGGGCTTCAGGGGAGCAGTTCTTC. Its translation is CAIRASGEQFF.

The chain links TRBV28 to TRBJ1-1, with a weak D call TRBD1 (5 bases). CDR1 and CDR2 from the germline V gene are MDHEN and SYDVKM. Trimming pared 7 bases from V and 8 bases from J, leaving 17 bases between. The CDR3 runs to 13 residues. The CDR3 coding sequence is TGTGCCAGCACCCTGGGCCCCTACAGGGAAGCTTTCTTT. Its protein is CASTLGPYREAFF.

This clone was recorded only once. CDR3 DNA: TGTGCCAGTAGTCAAAAACGGGACAGGCAGCCAACTAATGAAAAACTGTTTTTT. The encoded protein is CASSQKRDRQPTNEKLFF. This chain joins TRBV19 and TRBJ1-4, with 8 bases fitting TRBD1. Germline values: CDR1 LNHDA, CDR2 SQIVND (reference sequence). This CDR3 is 18 amino acids long. The V and J ends lost 5 bases and 0 bases, in that order; junction bases with no gene match: 11.

J is TRBJ2-7 and V is TRBV15; 7 nucleotides line up with TRBD2. Unmatched junction bases numbered 6, after V lost 0 bases and J lost 7 bases. The CDR3 runs 14 residues. Per the germline V gene, CDR1 is LNHNV and CDR2 is YYDKDF (reference sequence). CDR3 nucleotide sequence: TGTGCCACCAGCAGAGATCAACTAGCGAGGGAGCAGTACTTC. It specifies CATSRDQLAREQYF. Combining the CDR3 with reference TRBV15 and TRBJ2-7 gives the whole variable domain DAMVIQNPRYQVTQFGKPVTLSCSQTLNHNVMYWYQQKSSQAPKLLFHYYDKDFNNEADTPDNFQSRRPNTSFCFLDIRSPGLGDTAMYLCATSRDQLAREQYFGPGTRLTVT.